This T cell receptor (beta chain) was documented in a study of T cell clonotyping in hematopoietic cell transplantation. Study observations and caveats: After transplant, recipient diversity fell while pathologically expanded clonotypes grew through day 180. Few recipient clonotypes overlapped donors; over 97% were de novo at given depth. Higher Inverse Simpson Index values in graft donor and pretransplant recipient predicted broader posttransplant TCR diversity. Cells were unsorted, so CD4 and CD8 contributions were not separated.

TCRdb's copy holds only in-frame clones and misses some; the assay was immunoSEQ multiplex PCR. The repertoire holds fewer than 80,000 clones, with 85% to 95% as singletons. Notes on this clone: Its cognate antigen is unknown.

Germline CDR1 is SGHRS and CDR2 is YFSETQ. CDR3 length: 13 residues. Deletions cut 5 bases from V and 0 bases from J, with 9 bases between. The genes are TRBV5-1 and TRBJ2-7, with D possibly being TRBD1 or TRBD2 (5 bases each). Sequenced: peripheral blood mononuclear cells. This sequence originates from a man aged 45 to 65 in good health. Some clones in this sample may be carry-over from other donors' samples. In nucleotides, the CDR3 is TGCGCCAGCAGAGAGGGGACCTCCTACGAGCAGTACTTC. It encodes CASREGTSYEQYF.